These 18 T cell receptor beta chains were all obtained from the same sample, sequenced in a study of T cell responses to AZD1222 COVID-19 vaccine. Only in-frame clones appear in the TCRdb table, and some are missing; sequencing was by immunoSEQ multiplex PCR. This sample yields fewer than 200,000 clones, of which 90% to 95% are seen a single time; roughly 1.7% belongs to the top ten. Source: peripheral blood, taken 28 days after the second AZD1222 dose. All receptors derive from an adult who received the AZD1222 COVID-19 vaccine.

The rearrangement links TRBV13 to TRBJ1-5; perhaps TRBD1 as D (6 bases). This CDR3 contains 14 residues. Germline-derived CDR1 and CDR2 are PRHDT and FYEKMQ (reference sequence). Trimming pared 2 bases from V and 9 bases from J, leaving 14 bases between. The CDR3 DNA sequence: TGTGCCAGCAGCTTACAGCCAGGGGTGATGCCCCAGCATTTT. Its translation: CASSLQPGVMPQHF.

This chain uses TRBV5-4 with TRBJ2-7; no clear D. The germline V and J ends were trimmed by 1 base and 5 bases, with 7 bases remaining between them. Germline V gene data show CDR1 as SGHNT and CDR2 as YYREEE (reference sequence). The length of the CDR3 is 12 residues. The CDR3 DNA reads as TGTGCCAGCAGCTTGTCTTTGAACGAGCAGTACTTC. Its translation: CASSLSLNEQYF.

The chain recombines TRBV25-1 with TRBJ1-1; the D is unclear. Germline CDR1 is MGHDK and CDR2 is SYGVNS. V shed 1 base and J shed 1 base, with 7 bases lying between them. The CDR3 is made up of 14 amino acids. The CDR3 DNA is TGTGCCAGCAGTGAATGGAGGGCGAACACTGAAGCTTTCTTT. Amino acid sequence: CASSEWRANTEAFF.

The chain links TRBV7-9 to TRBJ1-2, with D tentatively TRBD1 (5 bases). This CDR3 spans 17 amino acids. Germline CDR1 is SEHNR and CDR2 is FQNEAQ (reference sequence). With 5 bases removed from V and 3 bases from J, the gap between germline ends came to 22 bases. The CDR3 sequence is CASSNLLDMTVDYGYTF. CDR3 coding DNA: TGTGCCAGCAGCAACCTCTTAGATATGACAGTTGACTATGGCTACACCTTC. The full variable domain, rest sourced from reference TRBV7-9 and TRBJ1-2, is DTGVSQNPRHKITKRGQNVTFRCDPISEHNRLYWYRQTLGQGPEFLTYFQNEAQLEKSRLLSDRFSAERPKGSFSTLEIQRTEQGDSAMYLCASSNLLDMTVDYGYTFGSGTRLTVV.

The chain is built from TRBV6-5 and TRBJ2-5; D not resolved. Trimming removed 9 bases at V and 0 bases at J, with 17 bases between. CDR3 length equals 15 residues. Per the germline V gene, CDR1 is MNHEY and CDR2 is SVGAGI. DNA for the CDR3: TGTGCCAGTACCCCGGGTGTAGCCAACCAAGAGACCCAGTACTTC. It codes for CASTPGVANQETQYF.

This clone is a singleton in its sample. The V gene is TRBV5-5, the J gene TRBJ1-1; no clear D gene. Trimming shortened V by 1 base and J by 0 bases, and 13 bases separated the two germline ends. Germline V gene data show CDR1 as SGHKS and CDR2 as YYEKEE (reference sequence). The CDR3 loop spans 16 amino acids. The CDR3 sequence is CASSLQLPGMNTEAFF. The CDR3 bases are TGTGCCAGCAGCTTGCAATTACCTGGCATGAACACTGAAGCTTTCTTT.

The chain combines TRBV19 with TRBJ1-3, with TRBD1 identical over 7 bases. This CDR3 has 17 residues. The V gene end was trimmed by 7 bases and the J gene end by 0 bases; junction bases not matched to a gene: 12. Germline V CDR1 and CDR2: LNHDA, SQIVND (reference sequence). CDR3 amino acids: CASIPPGQPISGNTIYF. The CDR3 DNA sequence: TGTGCCAGTATACCTCCGGGACAGCCAATCTCTGGAAACACCATATATTTT.

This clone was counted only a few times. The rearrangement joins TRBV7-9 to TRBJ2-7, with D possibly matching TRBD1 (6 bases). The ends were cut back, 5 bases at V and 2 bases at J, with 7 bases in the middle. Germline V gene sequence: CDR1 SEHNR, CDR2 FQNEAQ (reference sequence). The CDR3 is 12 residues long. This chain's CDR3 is CASSHRAYEQYF. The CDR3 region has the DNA TGTGCCAGCAGCCACAGGGCCTACGAGCAGTACTTC. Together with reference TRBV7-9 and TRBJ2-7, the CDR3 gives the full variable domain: DTGVSQNPRHKITKRGQNVTFRCDPISEHNRLYWYRQTLGQGPEFLTYFQNEAQLEKSRLLSDRFSAERPKGSFSTLEIQRTEQGDSAMYLCASSHRAYEQYFGPGTRLTVT.

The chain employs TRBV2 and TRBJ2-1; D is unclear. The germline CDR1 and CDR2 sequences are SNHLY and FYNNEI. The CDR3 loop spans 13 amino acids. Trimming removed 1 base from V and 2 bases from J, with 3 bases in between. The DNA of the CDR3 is TGTGCCAGCAGTGAAGTCCCCTACAATGAGCAGTTCTTC. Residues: CASSEVPYNEQFF.

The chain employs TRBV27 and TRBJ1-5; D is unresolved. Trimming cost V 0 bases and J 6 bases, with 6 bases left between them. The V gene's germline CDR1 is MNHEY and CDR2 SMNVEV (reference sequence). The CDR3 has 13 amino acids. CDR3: CASSLSPGQPQHF. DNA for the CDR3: TGTGCCAGCAGTTTATCTCCGGGTCAGCCCCAGCATTTT.

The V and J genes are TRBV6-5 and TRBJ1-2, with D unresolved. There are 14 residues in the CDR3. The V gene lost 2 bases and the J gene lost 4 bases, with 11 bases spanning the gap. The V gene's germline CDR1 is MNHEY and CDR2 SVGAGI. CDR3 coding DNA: TGTGCCAGCAGTTACCAGAATCGGCCCTATGGCTACACCTTC. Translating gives CASSYQNRPYGYTF.

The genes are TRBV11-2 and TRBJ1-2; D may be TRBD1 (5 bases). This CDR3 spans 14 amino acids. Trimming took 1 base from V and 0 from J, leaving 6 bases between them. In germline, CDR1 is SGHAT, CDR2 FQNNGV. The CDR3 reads CASSLVTANYGYTF. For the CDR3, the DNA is TGTGCCAGCAGCTTAGTGACAGCTAACTATGGCTACACCTTC. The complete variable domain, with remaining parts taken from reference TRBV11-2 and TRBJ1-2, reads EAGVAQSPRYKIIEKRQSVAFWCNPISGHATLYWYQQILGQGPKLLIQFQNNGVVDDSQLPKDRFSAERLKGVDSTLKIQPAKLEDSAVYLCASSLVTANYGYTFGSGTRLTVV.

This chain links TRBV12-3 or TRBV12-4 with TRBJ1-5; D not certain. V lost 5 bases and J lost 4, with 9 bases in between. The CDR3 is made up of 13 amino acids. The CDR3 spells CASSGLGNQPQHF. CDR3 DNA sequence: TGTGCCAGCAGTGGACTGGGGAATCAGCCCCAGCATTTT.

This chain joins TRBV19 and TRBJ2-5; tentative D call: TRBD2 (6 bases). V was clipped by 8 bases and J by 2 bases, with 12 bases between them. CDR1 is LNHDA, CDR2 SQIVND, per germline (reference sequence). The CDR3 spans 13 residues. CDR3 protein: CASGGGVQETQYF. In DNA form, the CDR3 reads TGTGCCAGTGGCGGAGGGGTTCAAGAGACCCAGTACTTC. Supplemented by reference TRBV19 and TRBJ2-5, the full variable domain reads DGGITQSPKYLFRKEGQNVTLSCEQNLNHDAMYWYRQDPGQGLRLIYYSQIVNDFQKGDIAEGYSVSREKKESFPLTVTSAQKNPTAFYLCASGGGVQETQYFGPGTRLLVL.

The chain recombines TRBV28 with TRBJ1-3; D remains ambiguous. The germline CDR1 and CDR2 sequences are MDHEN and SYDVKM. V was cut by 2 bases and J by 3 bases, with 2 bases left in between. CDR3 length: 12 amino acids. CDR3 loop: CASSLGGNTIYF. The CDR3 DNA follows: TGTGCCAGCAGTTTAGGTGGAAACACCATATATTTT.

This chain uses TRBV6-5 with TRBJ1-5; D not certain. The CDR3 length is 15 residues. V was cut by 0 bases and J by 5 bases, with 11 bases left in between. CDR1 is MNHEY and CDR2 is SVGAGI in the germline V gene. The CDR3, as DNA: TGTGCCAGCAGTTACTCCCGGGGTCTTGATCAGCCCCAGCATTTT. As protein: CASSYSRGLDQPQHF.

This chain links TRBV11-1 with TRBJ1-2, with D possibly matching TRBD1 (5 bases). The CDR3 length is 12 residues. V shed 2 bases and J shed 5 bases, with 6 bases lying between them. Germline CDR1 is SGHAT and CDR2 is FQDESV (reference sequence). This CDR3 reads CASSLSGYGYTF. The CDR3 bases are TGTGCCAGCAGCTTATCAGGGTATGGCTACACCTTC.

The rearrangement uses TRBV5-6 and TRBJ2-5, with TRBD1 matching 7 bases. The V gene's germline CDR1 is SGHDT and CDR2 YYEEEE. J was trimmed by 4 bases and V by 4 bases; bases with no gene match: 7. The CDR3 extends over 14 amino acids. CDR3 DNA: TGTGCCAGCAGCATCGGACAGGTCGCAGAGACCCAGTACTTC. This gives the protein CASSIGQVAETQYF. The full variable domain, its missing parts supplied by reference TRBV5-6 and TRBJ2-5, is DAGVTQSPTHLIKTRGQQVTLRCSPKSGHDTVSWYQQALGQGPQFIFQYYEEEERQRGNFPDRFSGHQFPNYSSELNVNALLLGDSALYLCASSIGQVAETQYFGPGTRLLVL.